These T cell receptor beta chains were read from a single sample in a study of T cells in narcolepsy. Libraries were prepared by immunoSEQ multiplex PCR; TCRdb keeps only in-frame clonotypes and omits some of them. The top ten clones hold 1.1% of a sample with around 32,000 clones, roughly 83% of them seen once. Material for sequencing was CD45RA- memory CD4+ T cells from PBMCs. All receptors come from a human donor with narcolepsy. The CDR3 runs from the conserved cysteine through the conserved F or W.

length	V	J	CDR3
15	TRBV10-3	TRBJ1-4	CAISESTGMGEKLFF
15	TRBV19	TRBJ1-5	CASSIWGSSGQPQHF
15	TRBV28	TRBJ1-1	CASSPIGGQNTEAFF
16	TRBV5-6	TRBJ2-4	CASSAGTGTPYDIQYF
16	TRBV11-2	TRBJ2-2	CASGPGVFSSTGELFF
15	TRBV5-1	TRBJ1-5	CASSQGTLGGQPQHF
13	TRBV4-3	TRBJ1-5	CASSQETNQPQHF
14	TRBV2	TRBJ1-1	CASSAGQGNTEAFF
12	TRBV29-1	TRBJ2-7	CSVTTGIDEQYF
19	TRBV9	TRBJ2-3	CASSVADGSRWGSTDTQYF
14	TRBV7-2	TRBJ1-2	CASSADLGLGGYTF
15	TRBV7-9	TRBJ2-7	CASSPLQPRDGEQYF
12	TRBV30	TRBJ2-4	CAWSVSGNIQYF
16	TRBV23-1	TRBJ2-7	CASSQSPRPDSYEQYF
11	TRBV10-3	TRBJ2-1	CAIRGQREQFF
14	TRBV2	TRBJ1-6	CASTPSGVNSPLHF
15	TRBV19	TRBJ2-5	CASSLRDQVQETQYF
16	TRBV6-6	TRBJ2-1	CASSYPLAGGPNEQFF
12	TRBV6-6	TRBJ2-7	CASSSGSYEQYF
16	TRBV7-2	TRBJ2-7	CASSLASSGSIYEQYF
13	TRBV6-1	TRBJ1-1	CASSRRQGAEAFF
15	TRBV18	TRBJ2-7	CASSPRGSDSYEQYF
15	TRBV19	TRBJ2-7	CASSIGAHPSYEQYF
17	TRBV19	TRBJ2-1	CASSMGLAGNKNNEQFF
14	TRBV5-1	TRBJ1-5	CASSLSGGYQPQHF
13	TRBV2	TRBJ2-3	CASRGGLGDTQYF
12	TRBV29-1	TRBJ2-7	CSVEQGSDEQYF
15	TRBV6-5	TRBJ2-7	CASSYQEGRPGEQYF
14	TRBV5-5	TRBJ1-4	CASSLGSGNEKLFF
15	TRBV6-5	TRBJ2-7	CASRWMSGGDHEQYF
15	TRBV29-1	TRBJ2-2	CSAKRAGQGSGELFF
18	TRBV5-5	TRBJ2-5	CASSFLFTDRVVGETQYF
14	TRBV7-9	TRBJ2-1	CASSGTGAPNEQFF
14	TRBV28	TRBJ1-2	CASSFTGQTYGYTF
19	TRBV5-6	TRBJ2-6	CASSGDPVGQGSGANVLTF
11	TRBV6-6	TRBJ2-1	CASSTHNEQFF
13	TRBV5-1	TRBJ1-2	CASSLESGYGYTF
13	TRBV10-3	TRBJ2-7	CAIGDGAPYEQYF
15	TRBV28	TRBJ2-7	CASSLVSGTNYEQYF
13	TRBV28	TRBJ1-2	CASSGQGAVSYTF
14	TRBV19	TRBJ1-1	CASTRTGESTEAFF
18	TRBV19	TRBJ2-3	CASTSLASGRFSLDTQYF
12	TRBV6-1	TRBJ1-3	CASQNSGNTIYF
16	TRBV15	TRBJ2-3	CATSRDRDISTDTQYF
14	TRBV7-2	TRBJ2-5	CASSLYRGEETQYF
13	TRBV11-2	TRBJ1-1	CATSWTENTEAFF
16	TRBV7-9	TRBJ2-6	CASSIPGSPGANVLTF
15	TRBV11-3	TRBJ1-4	CASSGTTGREEKLFF
11	TRBV6-6	TRBJ2-7	CASSYSSEQYF
16	TRBV11-3	TRBJ2-3	CASSLGTGGGVNTQYF
14	TRBV7-2	-	CASSPLAGGYEQYF
13	TRBV27	TRBJ2-7	CASSLSPSYEQYF
16	TRBV4-1	TRBJ2-1	CASSLGLAGWYNEQFF